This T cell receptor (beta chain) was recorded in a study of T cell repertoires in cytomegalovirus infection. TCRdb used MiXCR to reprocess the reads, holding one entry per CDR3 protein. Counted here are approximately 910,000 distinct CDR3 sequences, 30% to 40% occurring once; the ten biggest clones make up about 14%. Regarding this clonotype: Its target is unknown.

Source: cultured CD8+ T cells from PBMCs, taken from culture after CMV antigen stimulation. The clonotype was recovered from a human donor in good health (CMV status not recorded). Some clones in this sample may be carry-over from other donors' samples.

The CDR3 region has the DNA TGCAGTGCTAGAGCCTCCTTTGTGCCGGGACTAGCGAACAATGAGCAGTTCTTC. It codes for CSARASFVPGLANNEQFF. The chain links TRBV20-1 to TRBJ2-1, with 10 bases matching TRBD2. The length of the CDR3 is 18 residues. J gave up 5 bases and V 1 base, and 14 bases lay outside the gene matches. Looked up from germline, CDR1 is DFQATT and CDR2 is SNEGSKA (reference sequence).